The clone carrying this TCR beta chain has a count of ten or more. Researchers prepared the TCRbeta library using unique molecular identifiers, the study reports. TCRdb analysed the PCR reads with MiXCR anew, one entry per CDR3 protein. The sample has hundreds of thousands of distinct CDR3 sequences; over 9% are singletons. The sample belongs to a study of T-cell reconstitution after alpha-beta-depleted transplantation in children. V was cut by 2 bases and J by 6 bases, with 10 bases left in between. The germline gives CDR1 SEHNR, CDR2 FQNEAQ (reference sequence). The CDR3 contains 13 residues. V is TRBV7-9 and J is TRBJ1-1, with D uncertain. The material was PBMCs, obtained before TCRalphabeta/CD19-depleted stem cell transplant. This receptor was identified in a boy less than two years old with acute myeloid leukemia, due to receive a stem cell transplant. The CDR3 reads CASSLLHAAEAFF. Here the CDR3 DNA reads TGTGCCAGCAGCTTACTACACGCGGCTGAAGCTTTCTTT.